This TCR beta chain was identified in a study of identical twins. The CDR3 has 14 residues. Deletions cut 11 bases from V and 5 bases from J, with 19 bases between. Germline CDR1 LNHDA, CDR2 SQIVND (reference sequence). Each CDR3 protein is one row after TCRdb ran MiXCR on the 5' RACE reads. The sample yields 1.5 million to 2 million distinct CDR3 sequences, about 31% seen once. This clonotype has only one observation. The antigen remains undetermined. Broader study findings: Sequences that were out-of-frame, alpha and twin-shared displayed an excess of low generation probability.

The chain uses TRBV19 and TRBJ2-1; unclear D gene. Sequenced: cord blood. This clonotype was sampled from a newborn girl in good health. CDR3 nucleotide sequence: TGTGCCGAAGAGTCCGGGCGGAAGCACAATGAGCAGTTCTTC. Translation gives CAEESGRKHNEQFF.